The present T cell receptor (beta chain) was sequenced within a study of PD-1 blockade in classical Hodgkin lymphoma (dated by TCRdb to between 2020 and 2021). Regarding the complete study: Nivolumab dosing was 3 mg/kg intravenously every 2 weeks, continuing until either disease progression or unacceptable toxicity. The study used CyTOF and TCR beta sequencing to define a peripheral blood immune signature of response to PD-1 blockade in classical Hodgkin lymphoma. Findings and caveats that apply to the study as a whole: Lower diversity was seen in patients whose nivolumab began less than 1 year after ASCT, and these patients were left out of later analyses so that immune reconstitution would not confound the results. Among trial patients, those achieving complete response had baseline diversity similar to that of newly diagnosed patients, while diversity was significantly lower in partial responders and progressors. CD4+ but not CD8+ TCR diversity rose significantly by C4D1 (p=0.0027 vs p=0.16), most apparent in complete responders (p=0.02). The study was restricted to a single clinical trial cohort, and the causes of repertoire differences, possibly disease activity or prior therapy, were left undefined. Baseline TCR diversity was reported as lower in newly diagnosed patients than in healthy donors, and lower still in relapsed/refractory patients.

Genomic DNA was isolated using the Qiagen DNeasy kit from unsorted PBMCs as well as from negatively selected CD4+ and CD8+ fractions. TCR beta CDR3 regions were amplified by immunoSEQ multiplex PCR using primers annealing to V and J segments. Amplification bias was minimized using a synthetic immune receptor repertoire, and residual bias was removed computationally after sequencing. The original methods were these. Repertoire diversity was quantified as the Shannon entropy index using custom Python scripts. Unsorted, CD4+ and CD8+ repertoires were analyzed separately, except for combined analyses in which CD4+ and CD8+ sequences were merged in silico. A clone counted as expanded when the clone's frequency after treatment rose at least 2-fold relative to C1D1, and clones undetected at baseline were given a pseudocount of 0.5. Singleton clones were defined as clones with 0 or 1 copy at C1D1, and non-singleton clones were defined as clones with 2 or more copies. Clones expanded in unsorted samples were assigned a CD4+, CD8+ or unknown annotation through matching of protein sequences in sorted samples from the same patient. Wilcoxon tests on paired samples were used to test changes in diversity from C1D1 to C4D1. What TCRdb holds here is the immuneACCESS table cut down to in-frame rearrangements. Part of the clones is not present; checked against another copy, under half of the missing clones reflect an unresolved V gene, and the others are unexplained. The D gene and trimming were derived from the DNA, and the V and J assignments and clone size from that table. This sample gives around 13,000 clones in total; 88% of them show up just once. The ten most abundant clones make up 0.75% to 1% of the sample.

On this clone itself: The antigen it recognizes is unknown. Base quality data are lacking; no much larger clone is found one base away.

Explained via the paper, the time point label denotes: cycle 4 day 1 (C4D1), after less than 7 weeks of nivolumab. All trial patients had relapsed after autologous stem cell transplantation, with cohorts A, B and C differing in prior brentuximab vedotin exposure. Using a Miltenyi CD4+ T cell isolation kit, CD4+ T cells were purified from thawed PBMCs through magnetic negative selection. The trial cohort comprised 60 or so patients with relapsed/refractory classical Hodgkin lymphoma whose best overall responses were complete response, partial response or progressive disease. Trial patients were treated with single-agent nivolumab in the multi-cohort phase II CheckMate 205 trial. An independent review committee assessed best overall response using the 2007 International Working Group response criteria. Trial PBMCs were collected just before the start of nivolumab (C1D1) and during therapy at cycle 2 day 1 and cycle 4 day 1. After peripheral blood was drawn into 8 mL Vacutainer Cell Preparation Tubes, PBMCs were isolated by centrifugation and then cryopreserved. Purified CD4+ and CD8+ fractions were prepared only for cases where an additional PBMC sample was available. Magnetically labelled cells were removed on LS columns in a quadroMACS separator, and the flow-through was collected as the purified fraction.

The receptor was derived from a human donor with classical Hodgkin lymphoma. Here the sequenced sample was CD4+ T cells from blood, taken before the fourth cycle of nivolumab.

In nucleotides, the sequence is TGTGCCAGCAGCGTAGACAAGACAGGGGGAGTCCTCTACGAGCAGTACTTC. Its protein is CASSVDKTGGVLYEQYF. This chain joins TRBV9 to TRBJ2-7, with 9 bases in between that match TRBD1. The germline V and J ends show losses of 0 bases and 3 bases respectively, and no gene match explains 10 bases of the junction. The CDR3 numbers 17 residues from cysteine through phenylalanine. The only DNA kept is the CDR3, 51 bases in frame from the first base. Based on the germline V gene, the CDR1 and CDR2 sequences are SGDLS and YYNGEE.